The 32 T cell receptor beta chains reported below all come from one sample, sequenced in a study of T cells expressing NK-cell markers. TCRdb re-called the 5' RACE reads, yielding one record per CDR3 amino acid sequence without DNA. The sample has about 150,000 distinct CDR3 sequences. Sequenced sample: blood T cells: a sorted CD56 or NKG2C T cell subset, CD4+ or CD8+ T cells, or bulk PBMC T cells (not recorded which). The receptors were sampled from a woman aged 45-65 years in good health.

This sequence joins TRBV6-5 and TRBJ2-1. Germline V gene data show CDR1 as MNHEY and CDR2 as SVGAGI. This CDR3 has 16 residues. CDR3 region: CASSYTDGGSYNEQFF.

The chain uses TRBV13 and TRBJ1-5; the TRBD1 assignment by TCRdb is unverifiable without DNA. CDR3 length: 15 residues. Germline assignment: CDR1 PRHDT and CDR2 FYEKMQ (reference sequence). CDR3 sequence reads: CASSLGGIKGKPQHF.

The CDR3 sequence is CASSYSMTGFFNEQFF. This sequence joins TRBV6-2 or TRBV6-3 and TRBJ2-1. Germline V gene data show CDR1 as MNHEY and CDR2 as SVGEGT. The CDR3 is 16 residues long.

CDR3 residues: CASSEDDRGGVQSKNIQYF. The rearrangement uses TRBV9 and TRBJ2-4; TCRdb reports TRBD1, a call that lacks DNA to check it against. Germline assignment: CDR1 SGDLS and CDR2 YYNGEE. The CDR3 totals 19 residues.

V and J are TRBV20-1 and TRBJ1-1. The length of the CDR3 is 11 residues. Germline CDR1 DFQATT, CDR2 SNEGSKA (reference sequence). CDR3 protein: CSARAGSEAFF.

V gene TRBV27 combines with J gene TRBJ2-2; TCRdb selects TRBD2, and the lack of DNA leaves this call unchecked. The CDR3 length is 12 residues. Germline V gene lookup returns CDR1 MNHEY and CDR2 SMNVEV (reference sequence). CDR3 loop: CASSEGTGELFF.

This sequence joins TRBV29-1 and TRBJ2-1. Per the germline V gene, CDR1 is SQVTM and CDR2 is ANQGSEA. This CDR3 region has 12 residues. This chain's CDR3 is CSVERGNNEQFF.

V and J are TRBV24-1 and TRBJ2-1; the D call from TCRdb, TRBD2, cannot be confirmed without DNA. This CDR3 has 13 amino acids. Germline-derived CDR1 and CDR2 are KGHDR and SFDVKD. This CDR3 reads CATSDLVLSEQFF.

The V and J genes are TRBV7-8 and TRBJ2-1; TCRdb designates TRBD1, a call that cannot be tested without DNA. This CDR3 comprises 16 residues. CDR1 and CDR2 from the germline V gene are SGHVS and FQNEAQ. The CDR3 loop is CASSSIGGQIYNEQFF.

This sequence joins TRBV13 and TRBJ2-1. The CDR3 loop spans 15 amino acids. CDR1 is PRHDT, CDR2 FYEKMQ, per germline (reference sequence). The CDR3 loop is CASSLRTRFYNEQFF. The full variable domain, in which reference TRBV13 and TRBJ2-1 provide the parts outside the CDR3, is AAGVIQSPRHLIKEKRETATLKCYPIPRHDTVYWYQQGPGQDPQFLISFYEKMQSDKGSIPDRFSAQQFSDYHSELNMSSLELGDSALYFCASSLRTRFYNEQFFGPGTRLTVL.

The chain couples TRBV30 to TRBJ1-1; TCRdb designates TRBD1, a call that cannot be tested without DNA. Germline V gives CDR1 GTSNPN, CDR2 SVGIG (reference sequence). The CDR3 consists of 13 residues. CDR3 sequence reads: CAWSLGQGTEAFF.

The J gene is TRBJ2-5, the V gene TRBV5-1; checking the TCRdb D call of TRBD2 is not possible without DNA. CDR3 length: 15 amino acids. CDR1 is SGHRS, CDR2 YFSETQ, per germline. CDR3 protein: CASSLVGVRAKTQYF.

This chain joins TRBV4-1 and TRBJ2-7; the D call of TRBD1 rests on TCRdb alone, since no DNA is present to check it. The germline gives CDR1 MGHRA, CDR2 YSYEKL. The CDR3 has 15 amino acids. CDR3 sequence: CASSQVMGVNYEQYF.

The chain joins TRBV12-3 or TRBV12-4 to TRBJ2-6; the D gene TCRdb calls, TRBD1, cannot be checked with no DNA. The CDR3 covers 19 residues. This chain's CDR3 is CASSTPGPRARPGANVLTF.

The rearrangement joins TRBV7-8 to TRBJ2-3; TCRdb's D call of TRBD2 is untestable without DNA. This CDR3 spans 17 amino acids. The germline V gene has CDR1 SGHVS and CDR2 FQNEAQ. This CDR3 reads CASILTSGLSLGDTQYF. The entire variable domain, with the rest obtained from reference TRBV7-8 and TRBJ2-3, is as follows: GAGVSQSPRYKVAKRGQDVALRCDPISGHVSLFWYQQALGQGPEFLTYFQNEAQLDKSGLPSDRFFAERPEGSVSTLKIQRTQQEDSAVYLCASILTSGLSLGDTQYFGPGTRLTVL.

This sequence joins TRBV19 and TRBJ2-1; TCRdb calls TRBD1, which cannot be checked without DNA. CDR1 LNHDA and CDR2 SQIVND come from the germline V gene (reference sequence). The CDR3 runs 13 residues. The CDR3 spells CASSIGTGGEQFF.

The V call is TRBV27, the J call TRBJ1-1; TCRdb outputs TRBD1, but without DNA this stays unchecked. Per the germline V gene, CDR1 is MNHEY and CDR2 is SMNVEV (reference sequence). The CDR3 length is 15 residues. CDR3 region: CASSLLIGAGTEAFF.

The chain joins TRBV15 to TRBJ2-1; TCRdb's D call, TRBD2, is unchecked because there is no DNA. Germline V lookup: CDR1 LNHNV, CDR2 YYDKDF (reference sequence). The length of the CDR3 is 16 residues. The CDR3 here is CATSRGPAGGLDEQFF.

V is TRBV29-1 and J is TRBJ2-3. The CDR3 runs to 19 residues. CDR1 is SQVTM, CDR2 ANQGSEA, per germline. The CDR3 here is CSALGLGLAISASTDTQYF.

This chain connects TRBV5-1 to TRBJ1-1; checking the TCRdb D call of TRBD1 is not possible without DNA. The CDR3 consists of 14 residues. Germline CDR1 and CDR2: SGHRS and YFSETQ. The CDR3 spells CASRLDRMNTEAFF.

The chain carries TRBV12-3 or TRBV12-4 and TRBJ1-2. The CDR3 contains 15 residues. CDR3 sequence reads: CASSFGAGGSYGYTF.

The V call is TRBV20-1, the J call TRBJ2-3; the TRBD1 assignment by TCRdb is unverifiable without DNA. The CDR3 contains 15 residues. In germline, CDR1 is DFQATT, CDR2 SNEGSKA (reference sequence). The CDR3 is CSARPDRRETDTQYF.

The chain is built from TRBV7-9 and TRBJ1-4; the D call of TRBD1 rests on TCRdb alone, since no DNA is present to check it. Germline-derived CDR1 and CDR2 are SEHNR and FQNEAQ (reference sequence). The CDR3 extends over 16 amino acids. The CDR3 protein is CASSLPFGQDNEKLFF.

The chain links TRBV20-1 to TRBJ2-7; TCRdb indicates TRBD1, and absent DNA this call remains unverified. CDR3 length: 12 amino acids. Per the germline V gene, CDR1 is DFQATT and CDR2 is SNEGSKA (reference sequence). The chain's CDR3 is CSARDPDSGLYF.

The gene calls are TRBV24-1 and TRBJ2-3; TCRdb picks TRBD1, but there is no DNA to check that call. The CDR3 is 15 amino acids. Germline assignment: CDR1 KGHDR and CDR2 SFDVKD. The CDR3 spells CATSDIGQDTDTQYF.

This chain joins TRBV11-2 and TRBJ2-2; the TCRdb call, TRBD1, lacks DNA for checking. The CDR3 has 14 amino acids. Germline CDR1 and CDR2: SGHAT and FQNNGV. Here the CDR3 reads CASSYGSGTGELFF.

The chain combines TRBV5-8 with TRBJ2-7; checking the TCRdb D call of TRBD2 is not possible without DNA. This CDR3 has 16 residues. Germline V gene lookup returns CDR1 SGHTS and CDR2 YDEGEE. This CDR3 reads CASSLVSGRAPLEQYF. Together with reference TRBV5-8 and TRBJ2-7, the CDR3 gives the full variable domain: EAGVTQSPTHLIKTRGQQATLRCSPISGHTSVYWYQQALGLGLQFLLWYDEGEERNRGNFPPRFSGRQFPNYSSELNVNALELEDSALYLCASSLVSGRAPLEQYFGPGTRLTVT.

The genes are TRBV7-6 and TRBJ2-3; TCRdb returns TRBD2, unconfirmable since there is no DNA. The CDR3 runs 15 residues. Germline CDR1 SGHVS, CDR2 FNYEAQ. This CDR3 reads CASRRTSGHTDTQYF.

This chain joins TRBV27 and TRBJ1-1; TCRdb names TRBD1, which stays unverified in the absence of DNA. Germline V gene lookup returns CDR1 MNHEY and CDR2 SMNVEV (reference sequence). The CDR3 loop spans 15 amino acids. CDR3 protein: CASSLVRGRATEAFF.

The J gene is TRBJ1-5, the V gene TRBV27; TCRdb designates TRBD1, a call that cannot be tested without DNA. This CDR3 spans 14 amino acids. Germline V gene lookup returns CDR1 MNHEY and CDR2 SMNVEV (reference sequence). This chain's CDR3 is CASSSEGGITPQHF.

V usage is TRBV7-9 and J usage is TRBJ2-3; TCRdb designates TRBD2, a call that cannot be tested without DNA. The CDR3 spans 15 residues. Germline CDR1 SEHNR, CDR2 FQNEAQ (reference sequence). The CDR3: CASSGGRDGPDTQYF.

V is TRBV10-3 and J is TRBJ2-7; TCRdb's D call of TRBD2 is untestable without DNA. The CDR3 totals 14 residues. CDR1 ENHRY and CDR2 SYGVKD come from the germline V gene. CDR3 sequence: CAVGLAGEWHEQYF.